Below are 16 T cell receptor beta chains sequenced from a single sample in a study of neoadjuvant anti-PD-1 for oral cavity cancer. Documented time point: after neoadjuvant nivolumab, at surgical resection. This table comes from immunoSEQ multiplex PCR, and its TCRdb copy is limited to in-frame clones, with some not included. Among tens of thousands of clones listed, about 85% were seen once. This specimen was PBMCs, taken after nivolumab (anti-PD-1) treatment. The receptor set was obtained from a person between 35 and 79 years old with oral cavity squamous cell carcinoma.

The chain recombines TRBV7-8 with TRBJ1-5, with 7 bases matching TRBD1. The CDR3 is 15 residues long. Germline-derived CDR1 and CDR2 are SGHVS and FQNEAQ. With V trimmed by 5 bases and J by 7 bases, 11 bases remained unmatched. CDR3 bases: TGTGCCAGCAGCCCCAGGGGGGACACTGGGCAGCCCCAGCATTTT. It specifies CASSPRGDTGQPQHF.

This clone is a singleton in its sample. The rearrangement joins TRBV5-8 to TRBJ1-5; D perhaps matches TRBD1 (6 bases). The V gene lost 7 bases and the J gene lost 3 bases, with 23 bases spanning the gap. Germline-derived CDR1 and CDR2 are SGHTS and YDEGEE. The CDR3 is made up of 17 amino acids. In nucleotides, the CDR3 is TGTGCCAGCTTCGGAAGGGGGGCTGAGACTGCCAATCAGCCCCAGCATTTT. Protein: CASFGRGAETANQPQHF. Based on the CDR3 plus reference TRBV5-8 and TRBJ1-5, the full variable domain is EAGVTQSPTHLIKTRGQQATLRCSPISGHTSVYWYQQALGLGLQFLLWYDEGEERNRGNFPPRFSGRQFPNYSSELNVNALELEDSALYLCASFGRGAETANQPQHFGDGTRLSIL.

The chain carries TRBV25-1 and TRBJ1-1; D gene uncertain. Germline values: CDR1 MGHDK, CDR2 SYGVNS. This CDR3 comprises 13 residues. V was pared by 3 bases and J by 0 bases, with 5 bases between. The CDR3 bases are TGTGCCAGCAGTGATGGAGTGAACACTGAAGCTTTCTTT. This codes for CASSDGVNTEAFF. Together with reference TRBV25-1 and TRBJ1-1, the CDR3 gives the full variable domain: EADIYQTPRYLVIGTGKKITLECSQTMGHDKMYWYQQDPGMELHLIHYSYGVNSTEKGDLSSESTVSRIRTEHFPLTLESARPSHTSQYLCASSDGVNTEAFFGQGTRLTVV.

This clone was detected only once. The V gene is TRBV19, the J gene TRBJ1-1; 7 bases map to TRBD1. Trimming cost V 5 bases and J 1 base; bases outside gene matches: 7. CDR3 length: 15 residues. From germline, CDR1 is LNHDA and CDR2 SQIVND (reference sequence). The CDR3 loop reads CASSSPTGTNTEAFF. CDR3 nucleotides: TGTGCCAGTAGTTCACCGACAGGGACGAACACTGAAGCTTTCTTT.

The gene calls are TRBV10-3 and TRBJ2-5; no reliable D call. This CDR3 is built from 11 residues. Germline V CDR1 and CDR2: ENHRY, SYGVKD. For the CDR3, the DNA is TGTGCAGCAGCGTACCAAGAGACCCAGTACTTC. As protein: CAAAYQETQYF.

The gene calls are TRBV6-5 and TRBJ1-2; 9 bases match TRBD1. The CDR3 spans 14 residues. V was clipped by 6 bases and J by 6 bases; unmatched bases: 8. Germline CDR1 reads MNHEY; CDR2 reads SVGAGI. Here the CDR3 reads CASRILTGGNGYTF. CDR3 nucleotides: TGTGCCAGCAGGATATTGACAGGGGGAAATGGCTACACCTTC.

The chain couples TRBV10-3 to TRBJ2-7; TRBD1 matches at 7 bases. Germline V gene sequence: CDR1 ENHRY, CDR2 SYGVKD. This CDR3 is 15 amino acids long. J lost 4 bases, V lost 6 bases, and 12 bases had no gene match. The chain's CDR3 is CAIRVGTELTYEQYF. The CDR3 DNA reads as TGTGCCATCAGGGTCGGGACAGAATTAACATACGAGCAGTACTTC.

This chain links TRBV10-3 with TRBJ1-1; weak D call: TRBD1 (5 bases). V was shortened by 3 bases and J by 0 bases, with 8 bases between the two germline ends. CDR3 size: 14 residues. Germline CDR1 is ENHRY and CDR2 is SYGVKD. The CDR3 region is CAISEGTLNTEAFF. CDR3 DNA: TGTGCCATCAGTGAAGGGACTCTGAACACTGAAGCTTTCTTT.

The J gene is TRBJ1-4, the V gene TRBV27, with 10 bases aligning to TRBD1. V was pared by 6 bases and J by 4 bases, with 2 bases of the junction left unmatched. The V gene's germline CDR1 is MNHEY and CDR2 SMNVEV (reference sequence). The CDR3 sequence is 14 residues long. CDR3 sequence reads: CASRGQGRNEKLFF. In DNA, the CDR3 is TGTGCCAGCAGGGGACAGGGGCGTAATGAAAAACTGTTTTTT. The full variable domain, with the rest looked up from reference TRBV27 and TRBJ1-4, is EAQVTQNPRYLITVTGKKLTVTCSQNMNHEYMSWYRQDPGLGLRQIYYSMNVEVTDKGDVPEGYKVSRKEKRNFPLILESPSPNQTSLYFCASRGQGRNEKLFFGSGTQLSVL.

This chain uses TRBV5-1 with TRBJ2-1, with 10 bases matching TRBD2. Unmatched junction bases numbered 10, after V lost 4 bases and J lost 6 bases. Germline values: CDR1 SGHRS, CDR2 YFSETQ. CDR3 length: 16 residues. The CDR3 bases are TGCGCCAGCAGCCTACCCGGACAGCGGGAGGGCAATGAGCAGTTCTTC. It is translated as CASSLPGQREGNEQFF.

This clone was detected only once. The V call is TRBV19, the J call TRBJ1-5; D gene ambiguous. Germline-derived CDR1 and CDR2 are LNHDA and SQIVND (reference sequence). CDR3 size: 13 residues. The ends were cut back, 5 bases at V and 3 bases at J, with 8 bases in the middle. The DNA for the CDR3 is TGTGCCAGTAGTTCCCACCTCAATCAGCCCCAGCATTTT. Translated: CASSSHLNQPQHF.

The chain employs TRBV2 and TRBJ2-6; 13 positions match TRBD2. This CDR3 has 21 amino acids. The ends lost 9 bases at V and 0 bases at J; junction bases unmatched: 17. In germline, CDR1 is SNHLY, CDR2 FYNNEI. This CDR3 reads CASGYGPPGLAGSSGANVLTF. As DNA, the CDR3 is TGTGCCAGTGGGTACGGCCCCCCGGGACTAGCGGGAAGCTCTGGGGCCAACGTCCTGACTTTC.

This sequence joins TRBV5-1 and TRBJ2-1; 12 nucleotides line up with TRBD1. The germline V gene has CDR1 SGHRS and CDR2 YFSETQ. Trimming removed 0 bases from V and 6 bases from J; junction bases left unmatched: 4. This CDR3 is built from 16 residues. CDR3: CASSLGGTGGVNEQFF. CDR3 in DNA: TGCGCCAGCAGCTTGGGCGGGACAGGGGGCGTCAATGAGCAGTTCTTC.

This chain joins TRBV14 and TRBJ2-1, with D perhaps TRBD1 or TRBD2 (5 bases each). The germline CDR1 and CDR2 sequences are SGHDN and FVKESK. The CDR3 loop spans 14 amino acids. With 0 bases removed from V and 9 bases from J, the gap between germline ends came to 12 bases. Here the CDR3 DNA reads TGTGCCAGCAGCCAAGATTTCGGGGCGGGTGAGCAGTTCTTC. Protein: CASSQDFGAGEQFF.

The chain links TRBV5-4 to TRBJ2-5; D might be TRBD1 (6 bases). Germline CDR1 SGHNT, CDR2 YYREEE (reference sequence). This CDR3 is built from 15 residues. V dropped 2 bases and J dropped 1 base, with 12 bases sitting between them. The DNA of the CDR3 is TGTGCCAGCAGCTTCCCAGGGGCTCCCCAAGAGACCCAGTACTTC. It encodes CASSFPGAPQETQYF.

V is TRBV5-1 and J is TRBJ2-2; D not resolved. Germline CDR1 and CDR2: SGHRS and YFSETQ. The CDR3 has 14 amino acids. V gave up 6 bases and J gave up 1 base, with 10 bases separating them. The CDR3 loop is CASTRVGNTGELFF. CDR3 nucleotides: TGCGCCAGCACCCGAGTAGGGAACACCGGGGAGCTGTTTTTT.